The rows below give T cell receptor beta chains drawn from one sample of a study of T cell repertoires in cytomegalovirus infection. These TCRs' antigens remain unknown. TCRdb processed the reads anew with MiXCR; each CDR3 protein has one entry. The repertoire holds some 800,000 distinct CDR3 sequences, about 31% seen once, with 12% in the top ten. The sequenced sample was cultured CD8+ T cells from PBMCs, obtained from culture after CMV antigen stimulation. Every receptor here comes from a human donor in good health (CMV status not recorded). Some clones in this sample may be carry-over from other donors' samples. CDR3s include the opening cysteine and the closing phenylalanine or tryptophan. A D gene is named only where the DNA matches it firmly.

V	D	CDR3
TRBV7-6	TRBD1	CASSSGTGNLYEQFF
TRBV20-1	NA	CAKRPLNTEAFF
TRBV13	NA	CASSAGRSNYGYTF
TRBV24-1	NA	CATSEPVGKGTGELFF
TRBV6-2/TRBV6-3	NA	CASRPIQTPFNEQFF
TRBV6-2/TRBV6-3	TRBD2	CASSNPRTRTSGVIYTQYF
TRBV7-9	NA	CASSYGDGGLNEKLFF
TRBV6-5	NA	CASGIRGNEQYF
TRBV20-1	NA	CSAPSGYTF
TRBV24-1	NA	CATSDSEGEDTQYF
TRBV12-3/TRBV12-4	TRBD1	CASSPETGGVYNEQFF
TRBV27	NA	CASSLNPDYEQYF
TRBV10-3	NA	CAISGQQQETQYF
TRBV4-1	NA	CASSPYVGGSEETQYF
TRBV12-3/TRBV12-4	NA	CASTLGGDGYTF
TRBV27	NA	CASSPRNENLQPQHF
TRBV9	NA	CASSVEAYSYNSPLHF
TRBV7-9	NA	CASRLGGTGELFF
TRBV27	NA	CASSLGAGVNTEAFF
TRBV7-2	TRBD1	CASSLARGTGPPRSGYTF
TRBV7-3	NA	CASSLSDLEAFF
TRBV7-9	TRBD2	CASTLAGAFQETQYF
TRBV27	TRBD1	CASRSVNRGWDEQFF
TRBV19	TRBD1	CASRNPGQGNTGELFF
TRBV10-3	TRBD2	CALRTSGDGEQFF
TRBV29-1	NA	CSVEGSALEAFF
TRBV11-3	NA	CASSLEGGSGANVLTF
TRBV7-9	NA	CASSRVTDQPQHF
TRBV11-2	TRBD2	CASSSRLAGGFTSTDTQYF
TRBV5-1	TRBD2	CASSWPSGGPNTGELFF
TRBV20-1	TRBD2	CSARGTSGGANTDTQYF
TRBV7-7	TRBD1	CASSLEQGAGEKLFF
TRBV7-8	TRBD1	CASSLAGTGGPYGYTF
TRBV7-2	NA	CASSLGQVFNQPQHF
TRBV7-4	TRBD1	CASSSGQAIWYGYTF
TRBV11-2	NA	CASSLEPGEQFF
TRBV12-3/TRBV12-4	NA	CASSLVVSNQPQHF